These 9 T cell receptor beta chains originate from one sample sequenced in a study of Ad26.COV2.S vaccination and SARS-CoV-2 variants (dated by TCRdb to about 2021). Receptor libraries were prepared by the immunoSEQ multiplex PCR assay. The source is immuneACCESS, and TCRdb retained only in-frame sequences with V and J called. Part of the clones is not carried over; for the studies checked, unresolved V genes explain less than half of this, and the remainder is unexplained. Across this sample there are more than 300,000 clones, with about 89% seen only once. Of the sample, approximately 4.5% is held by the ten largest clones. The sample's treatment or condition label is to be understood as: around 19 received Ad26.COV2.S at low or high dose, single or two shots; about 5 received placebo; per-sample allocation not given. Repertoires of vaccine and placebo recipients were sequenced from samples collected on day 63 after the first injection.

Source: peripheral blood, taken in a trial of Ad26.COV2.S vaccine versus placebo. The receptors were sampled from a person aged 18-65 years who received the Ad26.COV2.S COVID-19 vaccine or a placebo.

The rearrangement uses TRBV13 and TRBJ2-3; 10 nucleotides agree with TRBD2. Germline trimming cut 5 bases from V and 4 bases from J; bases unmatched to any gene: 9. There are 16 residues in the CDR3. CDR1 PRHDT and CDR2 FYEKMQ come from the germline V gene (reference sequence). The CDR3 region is CASSLLAGLRADTQYF. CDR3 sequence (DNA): TGTGCCAGCAGCCTACTAGCGGGATTGCGAGCAGATACGCAGTATTTT.

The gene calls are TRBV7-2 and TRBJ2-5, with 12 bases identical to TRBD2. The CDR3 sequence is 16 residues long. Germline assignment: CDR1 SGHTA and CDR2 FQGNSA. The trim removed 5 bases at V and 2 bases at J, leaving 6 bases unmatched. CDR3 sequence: CASSLSSGGGQETQYF. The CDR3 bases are TGTGCCAGCAGCCTTTCTAGCGGGGGGGGTCAAGAGACCCAGTACTTC.

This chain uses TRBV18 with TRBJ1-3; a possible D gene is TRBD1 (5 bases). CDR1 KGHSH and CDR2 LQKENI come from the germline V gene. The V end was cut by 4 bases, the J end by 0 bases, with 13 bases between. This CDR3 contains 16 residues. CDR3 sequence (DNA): TGTGCCAGCTCACGCAGGACAAGCGCCTCTGGAAACACCATATATTTT. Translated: CASSRRTSASGNTIYF.

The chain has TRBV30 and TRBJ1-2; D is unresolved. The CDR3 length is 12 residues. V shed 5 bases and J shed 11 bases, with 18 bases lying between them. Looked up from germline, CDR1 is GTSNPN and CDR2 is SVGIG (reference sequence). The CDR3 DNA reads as TGTGCCTGGTCCGGCCGGGCCCCTCCTTACACCTTC. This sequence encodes CAWSGRAPPYTF.

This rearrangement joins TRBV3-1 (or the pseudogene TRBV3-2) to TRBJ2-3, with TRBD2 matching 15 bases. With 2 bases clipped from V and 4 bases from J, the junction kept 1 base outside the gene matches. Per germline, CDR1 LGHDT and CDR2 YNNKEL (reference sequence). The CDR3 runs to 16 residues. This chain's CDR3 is CASSQRTSGRADTQYF. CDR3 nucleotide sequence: TGTGCCAGCAGCCAACGGACTAGCGGGAGGGCAGATACGCAGTATTTT.

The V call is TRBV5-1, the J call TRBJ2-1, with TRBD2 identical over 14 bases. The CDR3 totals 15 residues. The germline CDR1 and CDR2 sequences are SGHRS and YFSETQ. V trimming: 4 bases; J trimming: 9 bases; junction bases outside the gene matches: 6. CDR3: CASSPGLAGVSEQFF. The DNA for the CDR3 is TGCGCCAGCAGCCCGGGACTAGCGGGAGTTTCTGAGCAGTTCTTC.

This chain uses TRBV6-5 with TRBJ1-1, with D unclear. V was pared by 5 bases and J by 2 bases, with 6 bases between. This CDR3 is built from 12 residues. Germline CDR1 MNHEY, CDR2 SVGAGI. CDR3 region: CASSKPNTEAFF. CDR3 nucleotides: TGTGCCAGCAGTAAACCCAACACTGAAGCTTTCTTT.

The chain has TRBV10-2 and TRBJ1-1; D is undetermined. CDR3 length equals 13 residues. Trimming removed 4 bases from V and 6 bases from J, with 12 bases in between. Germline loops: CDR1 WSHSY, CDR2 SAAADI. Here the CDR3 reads CASSGVFEAEAFF. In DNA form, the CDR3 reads TGCGCCAGCAGTGGAGTCTTTGAGGCTGAAGCTTTCTTT.

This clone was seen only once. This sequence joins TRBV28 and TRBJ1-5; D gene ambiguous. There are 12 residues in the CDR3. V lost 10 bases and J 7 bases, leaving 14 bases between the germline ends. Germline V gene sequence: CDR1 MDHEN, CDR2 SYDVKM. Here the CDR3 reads CATTMDRQPQHF. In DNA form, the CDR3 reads TGTGCCACCACCATGGATCGCCAGCCCCAGCATTTT.